The 8 T cell receptor beta chains listed next were all sequenced from one sample in a study of spatial heterogeneity in lung cancer. These receptors lack a known antigen. TCRdb redid the calling of the 5' RACE reads with MiXCR, one entry per CDR3 protein. The data show 15,000 or so distinct CDR3 sequences, 4.5% to 6.5% seen once. Study conclusions and caveats: In tumors, expanded intratumoral alpha and beta TCR counts tracked mutation counts.

The sample's time point: sample taken at primary tumor resection. The material sequenced was lung tumor tissue, taken at surgery. The receptors derive from a male donor with early-stage non-small cell lung cancer.

In its sample, this clonotype was seen many times. The chain couples TRBV7-9 to TRBJ1-1; 7 bases fit TRBD1. Germline V CDR1 and CDR2: SEHNR, FQNEAQ (reference sequence). Germline trimming cut 4 bases from V and 0 bases from J; bases unmatched to any gene: 5. CDR3 length: 15 amino acids. The CDR3 spells CASSSQGGLNTEAFF. CDR3 sequence (DNA): TGTGCCAGCAGCTCACAAGGGGGCCTGAACACTGAAGCTTTCTTT.

This clonotype was observed many times. The chain has TRBV7-8 and TRBJ2-2; no clear D gene. The V gene lost 2 bases and the J gene lost 5 bases, with 3 bases spanning the gap. Germline assignment: CDR1 SGHVS and CDR2 FQNEAQ. This CDR3 spans 12 amino acids. This chain's CDR3 is CASSLRTGELFF. CDR3 sequence (DNA): TGTGCCAGCAGCTTACGGACCGGGGAGCTGTTTTTT.

This clonotype was recorded many times. The V call is TRBV13, the J call TRBJ2-6; D perhaps matches TRBD1 (6 bases). Germline V lookup: CDR1 PRHDT, CDR2 FYEKMQ (reference sequence). This CDR3 has 16 residues. The V end lost 5 bases, the J end lost 2 bases, and 13 bases lay between the germline ends. The CDR3 loop reads CASSQRAGAGANVLTF. DNA for the CDR3: TGTGCCAGCAGCCAAAGGGCAGGGGCTGGGGCCAACGTCCTGACTTTC.

V and J are TRBV20-1 and TRBJ1-5; possible D gene TRBD1, 6 bases. CDR3 size: 14 residues. V lost 6 bases, J lost 2 bases, and 14 bases lay in between. Germline CDR1 and CDR2: DFQATT and SNEGSKA (reference sequence). CDR3 residues: CSAAGEVGNQPQHF. The CDR3 DNA follows: TGCAGTGCCGCAGGGGAGGTGGGCAATCAGCCCCAGCATTTT.

In its sample, this clonotype was seen many times. V is TRBV11-3 and J is TRBJ2-2, with D perhaps TRBD1 (5 bases). The germline gives CDR1 SGHNT, CDR2 YENEEA. V lost 5 bases and J lost 6, with 16 bases in between. CDR3 length: 15 residues. The CDR3: CASSPRQPGAGELFF. DNA for the CDR3: TGTGCCAGCAGCCCGCGACAGCCCGGAGCCGGGGAGCTGTTTTTT.

This clonotype was seen at least ten times. As DNA, the CDR3 is TGTGCCAGCAGCGCGGGACCTTCCACAGATACGCAGTATTTT. It encodes CASSAGPSTDTQYF. The rearrangement joins TRBV7-2 to TRBJ2-3; possibly TRBD2 for D (6 bases). This CDR3 is 14 amino acids long. CDR1 and CDR2 (germline): SGHTA, FQGNSA. V lost 5 bases and J lost 2, with 11 bases in between.

This clonotype was seen at least ten times. The chain couples TRBV9 to TRBJ2-3; the match to TRBD2 covers 9 bases. CDR3 size: 16 residues. Trimming cost V 3 bases and J 2 bases; bases outside gene matches: 7. The V gene's germline CDR1 is SGDLS and CDR2 YYNGEE. The CDR3 protein is CASSGGTSFYTDTQYF. CDR3 DNA: TGTGCCAGCAGCGGGGGGACTAGCTTCTACACAGATACGCAGTATTTT.

This clonotype has at least ten counts. J is TRBJ2-7 and V is TRBV20-1, with D hard to call. The CDR3 runs to 12 residues. Between the trimmed V and J ends, which lost 7 bases and 6 bases, there was a span of 16 bases. CDR1 DFQATT and CDR2 SNEGSKA come from the germline V gene (reference sequence). This CDR3 is CSGLSELGEQYV. CDR3 DNA: TGCAGTGGTCTGAGCGAATTGGGCGAGCAGTACGTC.